This T cell receptor (beta chain) was identified during a study of pediatric ulcerative colitis. Study observations and caveats: Blood-derived T cells may be present in rectal pinch biopsies. Acute severe colitis showed lower rectal diversity from clonal expansions.

Trimming took 0 bases from V and 5 from J; bases not matched to a gene: 10. The germline V gene encodes CDR1 SGDLS and CDR2 YYNGEE. This CDR3 is built from 18 residues. A note on this clone: Its antigen is not known.

Rectal tissue came from one to two pinch biopsies taken at colonoscopy. Here immunoSEQ multiplex PCR was the method, and the copy in TCRdb shows in-frame clones only, minus some. The sample lists around 18,000 clones; 74% were seen once. The clonotype comes from a boy between 5 and 17 years old with moderate ulcerative colitis. The material sequenced was gut tissue. The gene calls are TRBV9 and TRBJ2-1; 11 nucleotides line up with TRBD2. The CDR3 spells CASSVDVLAGGVNNEQFF. The CDR3 region has the DNA TGTGCCAGCAGCGTAGACGTCCTAGCGGGGGGCGTCAACAATGAGCAGTTCTTC.